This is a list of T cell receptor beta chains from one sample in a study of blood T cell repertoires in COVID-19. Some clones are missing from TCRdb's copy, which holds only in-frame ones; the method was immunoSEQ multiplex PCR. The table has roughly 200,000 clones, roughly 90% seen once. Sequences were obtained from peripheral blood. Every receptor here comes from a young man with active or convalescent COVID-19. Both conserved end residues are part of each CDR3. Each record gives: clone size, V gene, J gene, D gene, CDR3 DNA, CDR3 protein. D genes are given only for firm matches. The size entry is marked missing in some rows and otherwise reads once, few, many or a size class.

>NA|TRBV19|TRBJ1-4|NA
TGTGCCAGTAGTAGGCAGGCTCAAGAAAAACTGTTTTTT
CASSRQAQEKLFF
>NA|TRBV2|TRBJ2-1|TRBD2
TGTGCCAGCAGTGAAAGACCAGCGGGAGTAGGTGAGCAGTTCTTC
CASSERPAGVGEQFF
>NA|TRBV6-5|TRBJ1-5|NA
TGTGCCAGCAGTTACAGGTCGTGGGCTCAGCCCCAGCATTTT
CASSYRSWAQPQHF
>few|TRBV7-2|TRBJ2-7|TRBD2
TGTGCCAGCAGCTTATCCTGGCGGGGGTACGAGCAGTACTTC
CASSLSWRGYEQYF
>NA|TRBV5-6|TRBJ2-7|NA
TGTGCCAGCAGCTTGACAGGGTCCTACGAGCAGTACTTC
CASSLTGSYEQYF
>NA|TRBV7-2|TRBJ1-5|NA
TGTGCCAGCAGCTTAGACAGGGATAGTCAGCCCCAGCATTTT
CASSLDRDSQPQHF
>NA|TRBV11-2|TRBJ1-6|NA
TGTGCCAGCAGCTCAACTCAGGGGAACAGGAATTCACCCCTCCACTTT
CASSSTQGNRNSPLHF
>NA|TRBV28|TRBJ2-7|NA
TGTGCCAGCAGAAGTAGTCGGTACGAGCAGTACTTC
CASRSSRYEQYF
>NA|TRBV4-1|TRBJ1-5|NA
TGCGCCAGCAGCCTTGAGCGGTCTCAGCCCCAGCATTTT
CASSLERSQPQHF
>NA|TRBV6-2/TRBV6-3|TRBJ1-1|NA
TGTGCCAGCAGTTACTTCAGGGACACTGAAGCTTTCTTT
CASSYFRDTEAFF
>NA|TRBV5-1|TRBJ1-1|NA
TGCGCCAGCAGCTTGAGGCAGGGGCGGATGAACACTGAAGCTTTCTTT
CASSLRQGRMNTEAFF
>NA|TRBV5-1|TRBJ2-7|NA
TGCGCCAGCAGCTTTTTACAGTCCTCCTACGAGCAGTACTTC
CASSFLQSSYEQYF
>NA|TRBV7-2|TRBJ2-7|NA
TGTGCCAGCAGCGTCCGGACTGGGCCCTACGAGCAGTACTTC
CASSVRTGPYEQYF
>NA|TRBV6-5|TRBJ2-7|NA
TGTGCCAGCAGATCGGTCTCCCTGTCCTACGAGCAGTACTTC
CASRSVSLSYEQYF
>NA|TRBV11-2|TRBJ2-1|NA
TGTGCCAGCAGCAAAAGGGCGGGTAGTCAAGGCAATGAGCAGTTCTTC
CASSKRAGSQGNEQFF
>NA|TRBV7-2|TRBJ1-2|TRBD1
TGTGCCAGCAGCGGACTAAGGACAGGGACCGGCTACACCTTC
CASSGLRTGTGYTF
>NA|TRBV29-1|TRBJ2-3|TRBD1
TGCAGCGTTGAAGATGAGGGGGCATTCGCAGATACGCAGTATTTT
CSVEDEGAFADTQYF
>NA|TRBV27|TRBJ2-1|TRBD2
TGTGCCAGCAGTTCGGCGGGAGACTCCTACAATGAGCAGTTCTTC
CASSSAGDSYNEQFF
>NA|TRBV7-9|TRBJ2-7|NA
TGTGCCAGCAGCTTAGGAGGTCCCACCGACTGGGAGCAGTACTTC
CASSLGGPTDWEQYF
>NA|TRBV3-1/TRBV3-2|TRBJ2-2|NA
TGTGCCAGCAGCCAGCAGGGATTAAACACCGGGGAGCTGTTTTTT
CASSQQGLNTGELFF
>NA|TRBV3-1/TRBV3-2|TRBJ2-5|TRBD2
TGTGCCAGCAAACTAACGGGAGGGCAAGAGACCCAGTACTTC
CASKLTGGQETQYF
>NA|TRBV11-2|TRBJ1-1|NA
TGTGCCAGCGGCCCGGTGTCCGGGAGAGATTACACTGAAGCTTTCTTT
CASGPVSGRDYTEAFF
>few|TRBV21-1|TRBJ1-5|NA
TGTGCCAGCAGCAAACGGGGGGATACTCAGCCCCAGCATTTT
CASSKRGDTQPQHF
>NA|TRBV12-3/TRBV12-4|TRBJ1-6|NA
TGTGCCAGCAAGTATCAGGGTTATTCACCCCTCCACTTT
CASKYQGYSPLHF
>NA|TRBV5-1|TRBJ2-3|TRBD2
TGCGCCAGCAGCTTGGCCGGGAGGAGGAATACGCAGTATTTT
CASSLAGRRNTQYF
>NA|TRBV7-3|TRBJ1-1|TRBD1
TGTGCCAGCAGACTAACCGGGACAGCCACCCAAGCTTTCTTT
CASRLTGTATQAFF
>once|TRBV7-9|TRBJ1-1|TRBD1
TGTGCCAGCAGCTTAAGACAGGGAATGCCCCGTCAGACTGAAGCTTTCTTT
CASSLRQGMPRQTEAFF
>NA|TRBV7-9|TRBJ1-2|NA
TGTGCCAGCAGCTTATCCGGGTCCTATGGCTACACCTTC
CASSLSGSYGYTF
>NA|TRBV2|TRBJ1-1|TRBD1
TGTGCCAGCAGTATACAGGGGGCGCATGTTGAAGCTTTCTTT
CASSIQGAHVEAFF
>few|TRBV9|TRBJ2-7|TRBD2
TGTGCCAGCAGCGTAGCGGGAGGGTTGGTTTACGAGCAGTACTTC
CASSVAGGLVYEQYF
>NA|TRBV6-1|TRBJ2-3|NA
TGTGCCAGCAGTGATCTTCTGGCGGCCTCGGATACGCAGTATTTT
CASSDLLAASDTQYF
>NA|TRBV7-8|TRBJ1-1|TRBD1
TGTGCCAGCAGCTCAGACAAACTGGGACAGGGGGCCGAAGCTTTCTTT
CASSSDKLGQGAEAFF
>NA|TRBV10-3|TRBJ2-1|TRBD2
TGTGCCATCGGGCGGGAGGGGGGTTACAATGAGCAGTTCTTC
CAIGREGGYNEQFF
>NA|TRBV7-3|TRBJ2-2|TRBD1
TGTGCCAGCAGCTCCAGGACAGGGGGCACCGGGGAGCTGTTTTTT
CASSSRTGGTGELFF
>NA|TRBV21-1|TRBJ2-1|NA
TGTGCCAGCAGCAAAGGTCGCGGACACCTAGACTCCTACAATGAGCAGTTCTTC
CASSKGRGHLDSYNEQFF
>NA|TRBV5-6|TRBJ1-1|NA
TGTGCCAGCAGCTTGGAGCTACGGGGGATGAACACTGAAGCTTTCTTT
CASSLELRGMNTEAFF
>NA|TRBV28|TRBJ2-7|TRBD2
TGTGCCAGCAAGGCTAGCGGGGGCTACGAGCAGTACTTC
CASKASGGYEQYF
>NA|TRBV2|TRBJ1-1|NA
TGTGCCAGCAGTCTCCCGGGCAGGGGCGGCACTGAAGCTTTCTTT
CASSLPGRGGTEAFF
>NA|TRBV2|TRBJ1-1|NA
TGTGCCAGCAGTGGTGGGGGCCATTTGAACACTGAAGCTTTCTTT
CASSGGGHLNTEAFF
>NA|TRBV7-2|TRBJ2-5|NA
TGTGCCAGCAGCTTAGGTCCAGGCCGAAGCGAGACCCAGTACTTC
CASSLGPGRSETQYF
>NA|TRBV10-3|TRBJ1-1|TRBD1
TGTGCCATCAGTGCGGACAGGGCCAACACTGAAGCTTTCTTT
CAISADRANTEAFF
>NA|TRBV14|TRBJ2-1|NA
TGTGCCAGCAGCCCTAGTTATTTTAGGAACAATGAGCAGTTCTTC
CASSPSYFRNNEQFF
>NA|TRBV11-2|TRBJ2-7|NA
TGTGCCAGCAGCTTCGCGGGGTACGAGCAGTACTTC
CASSFAGYEQYF
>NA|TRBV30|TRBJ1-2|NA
TGTGCCTGGAACGAGAGGGCCAGCTATGGCTACACCTTC
CAWNERASYGYTF
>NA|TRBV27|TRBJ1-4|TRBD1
TGTGCCAGCAGTCCCTACAGGGGGCTAGTTGAAAAACTGTTTTTT
CASSPYRGLVEKLFF
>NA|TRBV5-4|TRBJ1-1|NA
TGTGCCAGCAGCTTGGAAGCGGACGCTGAAGCTTTCTTT
CASSLEADAEAFF
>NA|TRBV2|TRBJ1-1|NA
TGTGCCAGCAGTGGCAGCGGCCATGAAGCTTTCTTT
CASSGSGHEAFF
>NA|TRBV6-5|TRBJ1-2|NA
TGTGCCAGCAGTACCGGGGGGGACTATGGCTACACCTTC
CASSTGGDYGYTF
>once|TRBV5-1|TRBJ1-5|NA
TGCGCCAGCAGCCCGGATCCGACAGCCCAGCCCCAGCATTTT
CASSPDPTAQPQHF
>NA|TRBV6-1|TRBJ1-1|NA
TGTGCCAGCAGTGAAGAGATGCCGGACACTGAAGCTTTCTTT
CASSEEMPDTEAFF
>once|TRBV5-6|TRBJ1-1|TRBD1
TGTGCCAGCAGCTCTAACACAGGGGTAAACACTGAAGCTTTCTTT
CASSSNTGVNTEAFF
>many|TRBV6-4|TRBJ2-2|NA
TGTGCCAGTACTGAAAGTAGTGAGACCGGGGAGCTGTTTTTT
CASTESSETGELFF
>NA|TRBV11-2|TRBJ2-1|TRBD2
TGTGCCAGCAGGGCCGCCTGGACTAGCTTGTTGGGTGAGCAGTTCTTC
CASRAAWTSLLGEQFF
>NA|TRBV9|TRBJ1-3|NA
TGTGCCAGCAGCGTAGGGGCAAGAGGAAACACCATATATTTT
CASSVGARGNTIYF
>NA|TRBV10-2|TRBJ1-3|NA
TGCGCCAGCAGTGAGGGAGGAGGAAACACCATATATTTT
CASSEGGGNTIYF